This T cell receptor beta chain was retrieved from a study of Graves' ophthalmopathy and Graves' hyperthyroidism. RNA transcripts served as template for amplifying TCR beta CDR3 sequences. Second-round multiplex PCR followed a first-round RT-PCR using HTBI primers. TCRdb passed the multiplex PCR reads through MiXCR, listing each CDR3 protein once. Of approximately 210,000 distinct CDR3 sequences in the sample, 25% to 35% were seen once. The CDR3 is made up of 13 amino acids. The V end was cut by 6 bases, the J end by 2 bases, with 14 bases between. Germline V CDR1 and CDR2: DFQATT, SNEGSKA (reference sequence).

The origin of this receptor is a man aged 50-60 years with Graves' ophthalmopathy. V is TRBV20-1 and J is TRBJ2-7; D tentatively fits TRBD1 or TRBD2 (5 bases each). The sequencing input was peripheral blood. The CDR3 sequence: CSASRGGTYEQYF. CDR3 coding DNA: TGCAGTGCCTCACGGGGCGGCACCTACGAGCAGTACTTC.